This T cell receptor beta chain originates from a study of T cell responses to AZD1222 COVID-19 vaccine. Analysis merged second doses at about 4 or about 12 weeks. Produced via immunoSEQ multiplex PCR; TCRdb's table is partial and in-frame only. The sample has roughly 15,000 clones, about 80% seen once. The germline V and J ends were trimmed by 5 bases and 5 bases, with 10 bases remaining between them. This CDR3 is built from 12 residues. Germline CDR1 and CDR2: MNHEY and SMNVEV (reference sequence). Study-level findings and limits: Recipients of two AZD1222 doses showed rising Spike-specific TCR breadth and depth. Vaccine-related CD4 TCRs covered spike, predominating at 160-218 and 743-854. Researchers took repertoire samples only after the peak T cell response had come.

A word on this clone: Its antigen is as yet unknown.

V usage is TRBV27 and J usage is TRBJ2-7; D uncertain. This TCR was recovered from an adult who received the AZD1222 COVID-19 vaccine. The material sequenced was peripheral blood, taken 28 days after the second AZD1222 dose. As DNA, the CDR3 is TGTGCCAGCAGTCCGACGTTGAACGAGCAGTACTTC. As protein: CASSPTLNEQYF.